This T cell receptor (beta chain) was identified in a study of metastatic and nonmetastatic thyroid tumors. Study summary: For malignant and benign thyroid patients, tumor or nodule tissue and blood were the sources whose repertoires were compared.

TCRdb re-called clones from the PCR reads using MiXCR. The top ten hold about 4.6% of the sample, which has about 25,000 clones, roughly 18% seen once. This clone occurred many times. Trimming at V came to 3 bases and at J to 2 bases, leaving 1 base not matched to a gene. The germline gives CDR1 KGHSH, CDR2 LQKENI. The CDR3 is 16 residues long. All patients were treatment-naive before thyroid surgery. This receptor was identified in a male donor with papillary thyroid cancer or a benign thyroid nodule (not recorded which). Some clones in this sample may be carry-over from other donors' samples. Sequences were obtained from blood. The chain employs TRBV18 and TRBJ2-1; 13 nucleotides match TRBD2. Written as DNA, the CDR3 is TGTGCCAGCTCACCCGGGACTAGCGGGACCTACAATGAGCAGTTCTTC. Protein product: CASSPGTSGTYNEQFF.